This record concerns one T cell receptor (beta chain) sequence. These data originate in a study of Ad26.COV2.S vaccination and SARS-CoV-2 variants. Study-wide context: In the study, Ad26.COV2.S was injected intramuscularly once, or twice 56 days apart.

The germline gives CDR1 MNHNY, CDR2 SVGAGI (reference sequence). CDR3 length: 16 residues. Trimming left V 0 bases short and J 0 bases short, with 10 bases between. This table comes from immunoSEQ multiplex PCR, and its TCRdb copy is limited to in-frame clones, with some not included. The sample yields 350,000 to 450,000 clones, 70% to 90% seen once. This sample's treatment: roughly 18 received Ad26.COV2.S at low or high dose, single or two shots; about 5 received placebo; per-sample allocation not given. Samples were taken on day 63 after the first vaccine or placebo injection. This clonotype was obtained from a person aged 18-60 years who received the Ad26.COV2.S COVID-19 vaccine or a placebo. The chain links TRBV6-6 to TRBJ2-3; D is perhaps TRBD2 (6 bases). The sample consisted of peripheral blood, taken in a trial of Ad26.COV2.S vaccine versus placebo. The CDR3 coding sequence is TGTGCCAGCAGTTACTCGATAGGGACTAGCACAGATACGCAGTATTTT. Translation: CASSYSIGTSTDTQYF.